The entry below gives a single T cell receptor beta chain sequence along with its context. Trimming shortened V by 7 bases and J by 0 bases, and 13 bases separated the two germline ends. CDR3 length equals 15 residues. The V gene's germline CDR1 is SNHLY and CDR2 FYNNEI. These data belong to a study of blood T cell repertoires in COVID-19. Study in general: The cDNA or gDNA used as material had been derived from T cells, B-cell-depleted T cells, or PBMCs.

Generated by immunoSEQ multiplex PCR, the TCRdb table keeps only in-frame clones and is missing some. Of under 200,000 clones listed, approximately 80% are singletons. This sequence originates from a woman of 80 years or more with active or convalescent COVID-19. What was sequenced was peripheral blood. V gene TRBV2 combines with J gene TRBJ1-5, with D possibly TRBD1 on 6 matching bases. DNA for the CDR3: TGTGCCAGCACCGAGGACAGCTTTAGCAATCAGCCCCAGCATTTT. Translated, it gives CASTEDSFSNQPQHF.